This paragraph covers one T cell receptor (beta chain) sequence. The data belong to a study of cytomegalovirus exposure and HLA in healthy donors. Germline V gene data show CDR1 as MDHEN and CDR2 as SYDVKM. There are 15 residues in the CDR3. Trimming cost V 7 bases and J 8 bases, with 23 bases left between them. Primers for the PCR totalled 60 Vbeta and 13 Jbeta. Libraries were prepared by immunoSEQ multiplex PCR; TCRdb keeps only in-frame clonotypes and omits some of them. Of approximately 90,000 clones listed, approximately 82% were seen once; the top ten hold 2% to 2.5%. The chain employs TRBV28 and TRBJ1-1; maybe TRBD1 (6 bases). The receptor was isolated from a man aged 40-49 years in good health and CMV-seronegative. Sequenced material: PBMCs. The DNA for the CDR3 is TGTGCCAGCACCCGACCCGGACAGTTTTCGGCAGAAGCTTTCTTT. It specifies CASTRPGQFSAEAFF.